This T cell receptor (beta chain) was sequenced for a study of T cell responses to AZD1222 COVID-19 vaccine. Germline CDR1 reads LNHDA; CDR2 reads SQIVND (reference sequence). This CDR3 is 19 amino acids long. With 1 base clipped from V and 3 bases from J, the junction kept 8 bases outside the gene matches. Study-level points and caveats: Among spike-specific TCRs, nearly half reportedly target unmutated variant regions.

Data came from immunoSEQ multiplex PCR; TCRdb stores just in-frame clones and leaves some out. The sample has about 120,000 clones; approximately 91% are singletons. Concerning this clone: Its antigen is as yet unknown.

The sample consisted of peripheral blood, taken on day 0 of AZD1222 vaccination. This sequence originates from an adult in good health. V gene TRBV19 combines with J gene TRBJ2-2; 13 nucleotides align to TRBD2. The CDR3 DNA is TGTGCCAGTAGTATAGGAAGGACTAGCGGGAGAGAGGACACCGGGGAGCTGTTTTTT. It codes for CASSIGRTSGREDTGELFF. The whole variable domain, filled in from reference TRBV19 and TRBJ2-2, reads DGGITQSPKYLFRKEGQNVTLSCEQNLNHDAMYWYRQDPGQGLRLIYYSQIVNDFQKGDIAEGYSVSREKKESFPLTVTSAQKNPTAFYLCASSIGRTSGREDTGELFFGEGSRLTVL.